The 30 T cell receptor beta chains presented below share a single source sample, sequenced in a study of monozygotic twins with cystic fibrosis. Using immunoSEQ multiplex PCR, the repertoire was profiled, and TCRdb retains in-frame clones only, with some absent. The sample includes under 25,000 clones, 95% to 98% seen only once; the top ten take about 0.16%. Sequenced input: blood. The receptors originated from a girl aged 10-17 years with cystic fibrosis.

The chain links TRBV7-9 to TRBJ1-1; D unresolved. The V and J ends lost 5 bases and 5 bases respectively, with 21 bases between them. The CDR3 consists of 16 residues. CDR1 is SEHNR, CDR2 FQNEAQ, per germline (reference sequence). The CDR3 nucleotides are TGTGCCAGCAGCCCAGTTAATTTGCATGTGGAGACTGAAGCTTTCTTT. Translating gives CASSPVNLHVETEAFF.

The chain is built from TRBV7-2 and TRBJ2-7, with TRBD2 matching over 12 bases. The CDR3 has 15 amino acids. V gave up 5 bases and J gave up 6 bases; unmatched junction bases: 8. The germline V gene encodes CDR1 SGHTA and CDR2 FQGNSA. This CDR3 reads CASSLLAGGEAEQYF. The DNA of the CDR3 is TGTGCCAGCAGCCTACTAGCGGGAGGTGAGGCCGAGCAGTACTTC.

The chain joins TRBV7-9 to TRBJ1-3, with a possible D match to TRBD1 (5 bases). CDR1 is SEHNR, CDR2 FQNEAQ, per germline (reference sequence). Trimming pared 5 bases from V and 0 bases from J, leaving 14 bases between. There are 16 residues in the CDR3. The CDR3 nucleotides are TGTGCCAGCAGCACCGATAGACAGACCTCTGGAAACACCATATATTTT. It is translated as CASSTDRQTSGNTIYF.

The table lists this clone with a count of one. The chain carries TRBV2 and TRBJ2-3, with D perhaps given as TRBD1 or TRBD2 (6 bases each). CDR1 and CDR2 from the germline V gene are SNHLY and FYNNEI. CDR3 length: 16 residues. Trimming pared 7 bases from V and 6 bases from J, leaving 23 bases between. CDR3 DNA: TGTGCCAGCACCCCCCTGGGGGGCGGGACGAGGGATACGCAGTATTTT. It codes for CASTPLGGGTRDTQYF.

This rearrangement joins TRBV6-1 to TRBJ1-2; D not resolved. The CDR3 extends over 12 amino acids. V lost 8 bases to trimming and J lost 3 bases, with 10 bases between them. Germline V gives CDR1 MNHNS, CDR2 SASEGT. CDR3 sequence (DNA): TGTGCCAGCGGTCGTATTTACTATGGCTACACCTTC. This encodes CASGRIYYGYTF.

The chain has TRBV4-3 and TRBJ1-4, with D unresolved. The V gene's germline CDR1 is LGHNA and CDR2 YSLEER. Trimming stripped 1 base from V and 6 bases from J, with 12 bases between. This CDR3 has 15 amino acids. The CDR3 DNA reads TGCGCCAGCAGCCAAGCTGGAGGGATCGATGAAAAACTGTTTTTT. Translated, it gives CASSQAGGIDEKLFF.

The sample holds one count of this clone. The chain uses TRBV19 and TRBJ2-5, with D possibly matching TRBD1 (6 bases). This CDR3 is 16 amino acids long. Germline V gives CDR1 LNHDA, CDR2 SQIVND (reference sequence). The ends were cut back, 4 bases at V and 4 bases at J, with 19 bases in the middle. The CDR3 sequence: CASSREQGYPGETQYF. CDR3 bases: TGTGCCAGTAGTAGAGAACAGGGCTATCCGGGAGAGACCCAGTACTTC.

The V gene is TRBV6-1, the J gene TRBJ2-3; D is ambiguous. The CDR3 length is 15 residues. The germline V gene has CDR1 MNHNS and CDR2 SASEGT. V lost 3 bases to trimming and J lost 0 bases, with 10 bases between them. For the CDR3, the DNA is TGTGCCAGCAGTGATACGGGCCACAGCACAGATACGCAGTATTTT. This gives the protein CASSDTGHSTDTQYF.

V usage is TRBV15 and J usage is TRBJ2-7, with D perhaps TRBD1 (6 bases). Trimming took 4 bases from V and 6 from J, leaving 7 bases between them. CDR3 length: 11 amino acids. CDR1 is LNHNV and CDR2 is YYDKDF in the germline V gene (reference sequence). This CDR3 reads CATSTGVEQYF. In nucleotides, the CDR3 is TGTGCCACCAGCACAGGGGTCGAGCAGTACTTC.

The V call is TRBV19, the J call TRBJ1-1; 7 positions match TRBD1. CDR3 length equals 13 residues. From germline, CDR1 is LNHDA and CDR2 SQIVND (reference sequence). V was pared by 6 bases and J by 2 bases, with 3 bases of the junction left unmatched. CDR3 DNA sequence: TGTGCCAGTAGAAACAGGGGAAACACTGAAGCTTTCTTT. Amino acid sequence: CASRNRGNTEAFF.

The chain couples TRBV6-5 to TRBJ2-1; possibly TRBD1 for D (6 bases). The CDR3 length is 12 residues. Trimming took 6 bases from V and 6 from J, leaving 9 bases between them. In germline, CDR1 is MNHEY, CDR2 SVGAGI. CDR3 sequence reads: CASRTGLNEQFF. The CDR3 coding sequence is TGTGCCAGCAGAACAGGGCTCAATGAGCAGTTCTTC.

The chain carries TRBV7-9 and TRBJ1-5; 7 nucleotides align to TRBD1. In germline, CDR1 is SEHNR, CDR2 FQNEAQ (reference sequence). V lost 5 bases and J lost 7; bases outside the gene matches: 14. This CDR3 has 16 amino acids. The CDR3 coding sequence is TGTGCCAGCAGCACAACGGGACAGCCAAAAGGGCAGCCCCAGCATTTT. It codes for CASSTTGQPKGQPQHF.

This clone appeared once. The CDR3 nucleotides read TGTGCCAGCAGCTGGACGAAAAATCAGCCCCAGCATTTT. Protein sequence: CASSWTKNQPQHF. The chain recombines TRBV7-3 with TRBJ1-5; unclear D gene. Trimming took 4 bases from V and 4 from J, leaving 8 bases between them. The CDR3 totals 13 residues. Germline assignment: CDR1 SGHTA and CDR2 FQGTGA.

The chain joins TRBV7-8 to TRBJ2-1; no reliable D call. V lost 2 bases, J lost 6 bases, and 11 bases lay in between. Germline V lookup: CDR1 SGHVS, CDR2 FQNEAQ. This CDR3 spans 14 amino acids. CDR3 sequence reads: CASSLLLTGNEQFF. In DNA, the CDR3 is TGTGCCAGCAGCTTATTACTGACTGGCAATGAGCAGTTCTTC.

The genes are TRBV7-8 and TRBJ2-1; no firm D call. Trimming took off 0 bases at V and 0 bases at J, with 6 bases between the two ends. Germline CDR1 is SGHVS and CDR2 is FQNEAQ. CDR3 length: 15 amino acids. The CDR3 region is CASSLAASSYNEQFF. The CDR3, as DNA: TGTGCCAGCAGCTTAGCAGCCAGCTCCTACAATGAGCAGTTCTTC.

The J gene is TRBJ2-1, the V gene TRBV15; 13 bases match TRBD2. The J segment lost 9 bases and the V segment lost 0 bases, leaving 8 bases of the junction unmatched. This CDR3 is built from 17 residues. Per germline, CDR1 LNHNV and CDR2 YYDKDF (reference sequence). CDR3 in amino acids: CATSRETSGRGESEQFF. CDR3 nucleotide sequence: TGTGCCACCAGCAGAGAAACTAGCGGGAGGGGAGAGAGTGAGCAGTTCTTC. Full variable domain (outside the CDR3, taken from reference TRBV15 and TRBJ2-1): DAMVIQNPRYQVTQFGKPVTLSCSQTLNHNVMYWYQQKSSQAPKLLFHYYDKDFNNEADTPDNFQSRRPNTSFCFLDIRSPGLGDTAMYLCATSRETSGRGESEQFFGPGTRLTVL.

The gene calls are TRBV15 and TRBJ2-2, with D perhaps TRBD1 or TRBD2 (5 bases each). Trimming took off 5 bases at V and 6 bases at J, with 10 bases between the two ends. This CDR3 is built from 13 residues. Germline V CDR1 and CDR2: LNHNV, YYDKDF (reference sequence). CDR3 residues: CATSLGEPGELFF. The CDR3 DNA reads as TGTGCCACCAGCCTAGGGGAGCCCGGGGAGCTGTTTTTT.

The chain uses TRBV5-1 and TRBJ1-1; 8 bases match TRBD1. The J segment lost 4 bases and the V segment lost 4 bases, leaving 9 bases of the junction unmatched. Germline-derived CDR1 and CDR2 are SGHRS and YFSETQ. CDR3 size: 15 residues. CDR3 coding DNA: TGCGCCAGCAGCAGGACAGGGACGGGAGGCACTGAAGCTTTCTTT. It specifies CASSRTGTGGTEAFF.

V is TRBV19 and J is TRBJ1-2; tentative D call: TRBD1 (6 bases). Trimming pared 3 bases from V and 3 bases from J, leaving 8 bases between. The length of the CDR3 is 13 residues. Germline V gives CDR1 LNHDA, CDR2 SQIVND (reference sequence). The CDR3 region is CASSMTGYYGYTF. CDR3 coding DNA: TGTGCCAGTAGTATGACAGGCTACTATGGCTACACCTTC. The complete variable domain, with remaining parts taken from reference TRBV19 and TRBJ1-2, reads DGGITQSPKYLFRKEGQNVTLSCEQNLNHDAMYWYRQDPGQGLRLIYYSQIVNDFQKGDIAEGYSVSREKKESFPLTVTSAQKNPTAFYLCASSMTGYYGYTFGSGTRLTVV.

As DNA, the CDR3 is TGTGCCAGTAGTACGGGACTAGTGGTTTACAATGAGCAGTTCTTC. Translated, it gives CASSTGLVVYNEQFF. The V gene is TRBV19, the J gene TRBJ2-1, with 8 positions matching TRBD2. This CDR3 is built from 15 residues. CDR1 is LNHDA, CDR2 SQIVND, per germline (reference sequence). V shed 4 bases, J shed 4 bases, and the junction held 6 bases outside the gene matches.

This chain joins TRBV29-1 and TRBJ2-2, with D possibly being TRBD1 (5 bases). The germline V gene has CDR1 SQVTM and CDR2 ANQGSEA. This CDR3 contains 13 residues. V lost 4 bases and J lost 1, with 7 bases in between. CDR3: CSVGTGNTGELFF. The CDR3 DNA reads as TGCAGCGTTGGAACAGGGAACACCGGGGAGCTGTTTTTT.

The chain recombines TRBV6-1 with TRBJ1-2; the D gene is possibly TRBD1 (5 bases). V lost 8 bases and J lost 7, with 20 bases in between. CDR1 is MNHNS, CDR2 SASEGT, per germline. CDR3 length equals 14 residues. The CDR3 here is CASEAVPGLAGYTF. CDR3 DNA: TGTGCCAGCGAAGCCGTCCCGGGGCTTGCTGGCTACACCTTC.

This chain links TRBV30 with TRBJ2-1, with a possible D match to TRBD2 (6 bases). Trimming pared 5 bases from V and 1 base from J, leaving 15 bases between. The CDR3 totals 15 residues. The germline gives CDR1 GTSNPN, CDR2 SVGIG (reference sequence). As DNA, the CDR3 is TGTGCCTGGTGTTATGGGCTAGCGTCCTACAATGAGCAGTTCTTC. Protein sequence: CAWCYGLASYNEQFF.

V gene TRBV4-3 combines with J gene TRBJ1-6; 7 bases map to TRBD1. CDR3 length: 16 amino acids. Trimming cost V 2 bases and J 7 bases; bases outside gene matches: 8. Germline V gene lookup returns CDR1 LGHNA and CDR2 YSLEER. Here the CDR3 reads CASSQRRGPGNSPLHF. In DNA form, the CDR3 reads TGCGCCAGCAGCCAAAGGAGGGGGCCGGGGAATTCACCCCTCCACTTT.

CDR3 sequence: CASSEARDRGRTEAFF. Written as DNA, the CDR3 is TGTGCCAGCAGTGAAGCCAGAGACAGGGGGCGAACTGAAGCTTTCTTT. The V gene is TRBV6-1, the J gene TRBJ1-1; 10 bases fit TRBD1. The length of the CDR3 is 16 residues. The V gene end was trimmed by 0 bases and the J gene end by 5 bases; junction bases not matched to a gene: 6. Germline CDR1 reads MNHNS; CDR2 reads SASEGT.

The J gene is TRBJ1-2, the V gene TRBV4-1; D possibly corresponds to TRBD1 (5 bases). Trimming took off 2 bases at V and 3 bases at J, with 16 bases between the two ends. Germline V gene lookup returns CDR1 MGHRA and CDR2 YSYEKL. The CDR3 contains 16 residues. The CDR3 reads CASSQSRAEGDYGYTF. CDR3 bases: TGCGCCAGCAGCCAATCTAGGGCGGAAGGGGACTATGGCTACACCTTC.

The chain links TRBV29-1 to TRBJ2-5; D uncertain. This CDR3 is built from 13 residues. Trimming stripped 6 bases from V and 2 bases from J, with 13 bases between. CDR1 and CDR2 (germline): SQVTM, ANQGSEA. The CDR3 reads CSVYSAGQETQYF. Here the CDR3 DNA reads TGCAGCGTCTATTCGGCAGGACAAGAGACCCAGTACTTC.

CDR3 nucleotide sequence: TGTGCCAGCAGCTTGGTGGGAAATCTAAACTACGAGCAGTACTTC. It codes for CASSLVGNLNYEQYF. The V gene is TRBV5-4, the J gene TRBJ2-7; D is unresolved. The length of the CDR3 is 15 residues. Deletions cut 0 bases from V and 3 bases from J, with 13 bases between. CDR1 is SGHNT and CDR2 is YYREEE in the germline V gene (reference sequence).

The gene calls are TRBV25-1 and TRBJ2-2; the match to TRBD1 covers 10 bases. Per germline, CDR1 MGHDK and CDR2 SYGVNS. The CDR3 consists of 17 residues. V lost 2 bases, J lost 7 bases, and 10 bases stayed unmatched. CDR3 DNA sequence: TGTGCCAGCAGTGAAGAGGGGGGGACAGGGGACCACGGGGAGCTGTTTTTT. Protein: CASSEEGGTGDHGELFF.

This chain links TRBV20-1 with TRBJ2-3; D unresolved. V was trimmed by 3 bases and J by 11 bases, leaving 12 bases between them. CDR1 is DFQATT and CDR2 is SNEGSKA in the germline V gene (reference sequence). CDR3 length equals 11 residues. CDR3 DNA sequence: TGCAGTGCTAGTTCTCTGTCAATGCAGTATTTT. This encodes CSASSLSMQYF.